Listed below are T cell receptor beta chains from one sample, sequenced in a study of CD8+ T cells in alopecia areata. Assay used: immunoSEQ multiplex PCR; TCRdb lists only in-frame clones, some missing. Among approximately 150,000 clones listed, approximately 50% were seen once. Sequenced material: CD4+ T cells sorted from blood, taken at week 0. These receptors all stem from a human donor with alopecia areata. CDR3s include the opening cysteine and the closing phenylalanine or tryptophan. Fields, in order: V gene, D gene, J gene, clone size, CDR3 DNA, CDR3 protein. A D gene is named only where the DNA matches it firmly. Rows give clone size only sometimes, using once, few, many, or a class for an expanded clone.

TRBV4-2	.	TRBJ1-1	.	TGTGCCAGCAGCCAAGTCCCAGGGCAGGGGCAGACTGAAGCTTTCTTT	CASSQVPGQGQTEAFF
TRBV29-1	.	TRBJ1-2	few	TGCAGCGTTGAAACGGCGTCCTCCCGGATGTATGGCTACACCTTC	CSVETASSRMYGYTF
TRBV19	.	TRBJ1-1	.	TGTGCCAGTAGACGTAGTTCCGGGACGAACACTGAAGCTTTCTTT	CASRRSSGTNTEAFF
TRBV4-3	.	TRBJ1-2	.	TGCGCCAGCAGCCAAGGGGGCGCGAAATACGGCTACACCTTC	CASSQGGAKYGYTF
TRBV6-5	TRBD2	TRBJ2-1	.	TGTGCCAGCAGCAACAGAGCGGGAGTTGGCAATGAGCAGTTCTTC	CASSNRAGVGNEQFF
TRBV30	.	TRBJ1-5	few	TGTGCCTGGAGTGTACAGGGAAATCAGCCCCAGCATTTT	CAWSVQGNQPQHF
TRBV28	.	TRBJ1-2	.	TGTGCCAGCTCCCGTCCACAGGGAACCTATGGCTACACCTTC	CASSRPQGTYGYTF
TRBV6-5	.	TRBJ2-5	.	TGTGCCAGCAGAAAGGACAGTCAAGAGACCCAGTACTTC	CASRKDSQETQYF
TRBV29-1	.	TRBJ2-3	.	TGCAGCGTCCGGGGTAGTCTTGGCACAGATACGCAGTATTTT	CSVRGSLGTDTQYF
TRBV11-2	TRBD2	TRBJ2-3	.	TGTGCCAGCAGCCCAGCGGGATCATCAGTAGATACGCAGTATTTT	CASSPAGSSVDTQYF
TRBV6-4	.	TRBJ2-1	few	TGTGCCAGCAGTAAGGAGGGTTGGCATGAGCAGTTCTTC	CASSKEGWHEQFF
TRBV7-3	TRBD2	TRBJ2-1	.	TGTGCCAGCCGAGCGGGAGGTGGCAATGAGCAGTTCTTC	CASRAGGGNEQFF
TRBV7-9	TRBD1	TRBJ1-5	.	TGTGCCAGCAGCAAGACAGGGGTCGATCAGCCCCAGCATTTT	CASSKTGVDQPQHF
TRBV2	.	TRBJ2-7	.	TGTGCCAGCAGTGTGGTGTATGGAGCTTCCGAGCAGTACTTC	CASSVVYGASEQYF
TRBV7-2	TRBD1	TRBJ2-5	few	TGTGCCAGCAGCCCCGGGACAGGGCGGGAGACCCAGTACTTC	CASSPGTGRETQYF
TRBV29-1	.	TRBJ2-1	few	TGCAGCGTAACGACTAGTTACAATGAGCAGTTCTTC	CSVTTSYNEQFF
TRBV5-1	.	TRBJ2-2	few	TGCGCCAGCAGCCATTTCCGTAAAGACACCGGGGAGCTGTTTTTT	CASSHFRKDTGELFF
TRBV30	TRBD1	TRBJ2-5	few	TGTGCCTGGAGTACCCAGGGGGCAGTTTCGGAGACCCAGTACTTC	CAWSTQGAVSETQYF
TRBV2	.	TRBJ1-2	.	TGTGCCAGCAGTGAAGCAGGGGTGGTAAGCTACACCTTC	CASSEAGVVSYTF
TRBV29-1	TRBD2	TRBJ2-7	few	TGCAGCGGGACTAGCGGGGGCTCCTACGAGCAGTACTTC	CSGTSGGSYEQYF
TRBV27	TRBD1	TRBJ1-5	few	TGTGCCAGCAGATCATACAGGGGGCAGAATCAGCCCCAGCATTTT	CASRSYRGQNQPQHF
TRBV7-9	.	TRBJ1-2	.	TGTGCCAGCAGCCTTCAGGGCCCCTATGGCTACACCTTC	CASSLQGPYGYTF
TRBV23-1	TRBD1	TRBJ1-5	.	TGCGCCAGCAGTGTCACAGGGGATAGCAATCAGCCCCAGCATTTT	CASSVTGDSNQPQHF
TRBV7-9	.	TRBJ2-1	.	TGTGCCAGCAGCTTGGATGAGCAGTTCTTC	CASSLDEQFF
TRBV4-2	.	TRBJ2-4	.	TGTGCCAGCAGCCAAGAGCGGCAGGGGAAAAACATTCAGTACTTC	CASSQERQGKNIQYF
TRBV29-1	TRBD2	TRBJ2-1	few	TGCAGCGTTGGGGGGGCGGGAGGATACAATGAGCAGTTCTTC	CSVGGAGGYNEQFF
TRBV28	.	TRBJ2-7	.	TGTGCCAGCCTCCAAGCGGGTGCCTCCTACGAGCAGTACTTC	CASLQAGASYEQYF
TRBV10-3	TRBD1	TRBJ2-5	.	TGTGCCATCAGTCCGGAATACAGGGGGCGCCGGGAGACCCAGTACTTC	CAISPEYRGRRETQYF
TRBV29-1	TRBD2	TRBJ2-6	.	TGCAGCGTTCTGACCCCCCGCGGGAGGGGGTCTGGGGCCAACGTCCTGACTTTC	CSVLTPRGRGSGANVLTF
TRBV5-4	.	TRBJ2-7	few	TGTGCCAGCAGCCGAACAGGATTCTACGAGCAGTACTTC	CASSRTGFYEQYF
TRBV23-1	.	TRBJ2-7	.	TGCGCCAGCAGTCAAATCTATCCTCCTATGAACTACGAGCAGTACTTC	CASSQIYPPMNYEQYF
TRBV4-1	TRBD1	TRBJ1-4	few	TGCGCCAGCAGCCAATACCGGGACAGGGAATTTGCAACTAATGAAAAACTGTTTTTT	CASSQYRDREFATNEKLFF
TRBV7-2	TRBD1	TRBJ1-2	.	TGTGCCAGCAGCTGGGACAGGGGGTGGGCTAACTATGGCTACACCTTC	CASSWDRGWANYGYTF
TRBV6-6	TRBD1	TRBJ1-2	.	TGTGCCAGCAGTGCGACAGGGCTCGGCAGTGGCTACACCTTC	CASSATGLGSGYTF
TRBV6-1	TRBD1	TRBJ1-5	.	TGTGCCGTGCAGGGGGAGCCCCAGCATTTT	CAVQGEPQHF
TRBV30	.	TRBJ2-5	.	TGTGCCTGGAGTGTACGGGGGGAGACCCAGTACTTC	CAWSVRGETQYF
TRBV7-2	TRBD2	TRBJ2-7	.	TGTGCCAGCAGCGTCGGACTAGCGGTATACGAGCAGTACTTC	CASSVGLAVYEQYF
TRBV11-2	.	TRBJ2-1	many	TGTGCCAGCAGCGCCCGTACCGGGAGCGATGAGCAGTTCTTC	CASSARTGSDEQFF
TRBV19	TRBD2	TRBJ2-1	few	TGTGCCAGTAGTATGACTAGCGGACCCTCCTACAATGAGCAGTTCTTC	CASSMTSGPSYNEQFF
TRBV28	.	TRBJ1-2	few	TGTGCCAGCAGTTCCGCCCAGGCCAACTATGGCTACACCTTC	CASSSAQANYGYTF
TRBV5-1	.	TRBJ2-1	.	TGCGCCAGCAGCTTGGTAGCGGAGGCCTACAATGAGCAGTTCTTC	CASSLVAEAYNEQFF
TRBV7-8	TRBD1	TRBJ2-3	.	TGTGCCAGCAGCCTGGCGGGACAGGGGGCCAATACGCAGTATTTT	CASSLAGQGANTQYF
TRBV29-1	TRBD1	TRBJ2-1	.	TGCAGCGTTGAATATTGGGGGCCCGGGACAGGGGAAGAGCTATCCTACAATGAGCAGTTCTTC	CSVEYWGPGTGEELSYNEQFF
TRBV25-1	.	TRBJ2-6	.	TGTGCCAGCAGTGAATCTGGGGTTACTGGGGCCAACGTCCTGACTTTC	CASSESGVTGANVLTF
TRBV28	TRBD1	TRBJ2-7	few	TGTGCCAGCAGTTTATGGGGTCCCGGGACAGGGATCCCCACCTACGAGCAGTACTTC	CASSLWGPGTGIPTYEQYF
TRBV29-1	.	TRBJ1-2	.	TGCAGCGTTGGCAGAGACTATGGCTACACCTTC	CSVGRDYGYTF
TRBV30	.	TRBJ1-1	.	TGTGCCTGGAGTGCACGGGTTGAAGCTTTCTTT	CAWSARVEAFF